The rows below give T cell receptor beta chains drawn from one sample of a study of OX40 agonist ivuxolimab in advanced cancers. The assay was immunoSEQ multiplex PCR, and TCRdb's table has in-frame clones only and misses some. Of approximately 62,000 clones in the sample, about 89% are singletons; the top ten hold around an eighth. Specimen: CD4+ or CD8+ T cells sorted from blood, collected in a trial of the OX40 agonist ivuxolimab. The receptor source for this set is an adult with an advanced solid tumor such as melanoma, head and neck, liver or kidney cancer. The CDR3 runs from the conserved cysteine through the conserved F or W. Fields, in order: J gene, V gene, clone size, D gene, CDR3 protein, CDR3 DNA. The D gene is left open where the match is weak. Only part of the rows carry a size: once, few, many, or a class if the clone is expanded.

TRBJ2-1,TRBV2,once,TRBD2,CASSDPLAGASHNEQFF,TGTGCCAGCAGTGACCCCTTAGCGGGAGCGTCCCACAATGAGCAGTTCTTC
TRBJ1-2,TRBV10-3,.,.,CAIRREQGPGYTF,TGTGCCATCAGGAGGGAGCAGGGCCCTGGCTACACCTTC
TRBJ1-1,TRBV7-9,.,.,CASSFSGNTEAFF,TGTGCCAGCAGCTTTTCAGGGAACACTGAAGCTTTCTTT
TRBJ1-1,TRBV19,.,TRBD1,CASSWGQGLTEAFF,TGTGCCAGTAGTTGGGGACAGGGTTTAACTGAAGCTTTCTTT
TRBJ2-1,TRBV29-1,.,TRBD2,CSVVPSGSYNEQFF,TGCAGCGTTGTCCCTAGCGGGAGTTACAATGAGCAGTTCTTC
TRBJ1-2,TRBV9,.,.,CASTGSGGNGYTF,TGTGCCAGCACCGGGTCGGGGGGCAATGGCTACACCTTC
TRBJ2-7,TRBV2,.,.,CANTMARTYEQYF,TGTGCCAATACAATGGCGAGAACCTACGAGCAGTACTTC
TRBJ2-1,TRBV6-5,few,.,CATSPGLLGEQFF,TGTGCCACATCGCCTGGCCTCTTGGGTGAGCAGTTCTTC
TRBJ1-1,TRBV6-1,.,.,CASSLQLLNTEAFF,TGTGCCAGCTCTCTCCAGCTTCTTAACACTGAAGCTTTCTTT
TRBJ2-1,TRBV19,.,.,CASSIGRTLYNEQFF,TGTGCCAGTAGTATAGGGCGGACACTCTACAATGAGCAGTTCTTC
TRBJ2-1,TRBV9,once,TRBD2,CASSPRTSGGEQFF,TGTGCCAGCAGCCCCCGGACTAGCGGGGGGGAGCAGTTCTTC
TRBJ2-4,TRBV7-9,.,TRBD1,CASTRDREIAKNIQYF,TGTGCCAGCACCAGGGACAGGGAGATAGCCAAAAACATTCAGTACTTC
TRBJ1-1,TRBV9,few,.,CASSVGTNTEAFF,TGTGCCAGCAGCGTAGGGACGAACACTGAAGCTTTCTTT
TRBJ1-1,TRBV4-3,.,.,CASSFQTGNTEAFF,TGCGCCAGCAGCTTCCAGACAGGAAACACTGAAGCTTTCTTT
TRBJ1-2,TRBV2,.,.,CASSEREPRGSYGYTF,TGTGCCAGCAGTGAGCGCGAGCCCCGGGGGAGCTATGGCTACACCTTC
TRBJ1-1,TRBV28,.,.,CASSLLAGQAFF,TGTGCCAGCAGTTTACTGGCGGGGCAAGCTTTCTTT